The 17 T cell receptor beta chains below were found in one sample sequenced in a study of response to subunit inactivated influenza vaccine. TCRdb reprocessed the RT-PCR reads via MiXCR and lists one record per CDR3 protein. The sample holds about 570,000 distinct CDR3 sequences, roughly 10% seen once. Material: PBMCs from blood, obtained on the day of vaccination. The receptor source for this set is a man in his fifties or sixties who received an inactivated influenza vaccine.

V usage is TRBV2 and J usage is TRBJ2-5, with D unclear. This CDR3 region has 13 residues. Trimming took off 3 bases at V and 5 bases at J, with 10 bases between the two ends. Per the germline V gene, CDR1 is SNHLY and CDR2 is FYNNEI. CDR3 nucleotides: TGTGCCAGCAGTGATGACTCCCGGGAGACCCAGTACTTC. As protein: CASSDDSRETQYF.

This clonotype has just a few counts. V is TRBV30 and J is TRBJ1-2; D ambiguous. The germline gives CDR1 GTSNPN, CDR2 SVGIG (reference sequence). The CDR3 runs 13 residues. Deletions cut 7 bases from V and 4 bases from J, with 16 bases between. CDR3 nucleotide sequence: TGTGCCTCGAGGGCGGAAGCTAGCTATGGCTACACCTTC. Its translation is CASRAEASYGYTF.

This clonotype has at least ten counts. At one boundary the junction diverges from the germline segment, which might be a read error. The rearrangement uses TRBV7-2 and TRBJ2-1, with 12 bases identical to TRBD2. The germline V gene encodes CDR1 SGHTA and CDR2 FQGNSA. There are 15 residues in the CDR3. The CDR3: CASSLGLAGGDEQFF. The DNA for the CDR3 is TGTGCCAGCAGTTTAGGTCTAGCGGGAGGGGATGAGCAGTTCTTC.

This clonotype was recorded many times. This chain links TRBV5-1 with TRBJ2-1, with TRBD2 matching over 7 bases. Losses at the gene ends were 6 bases for V and 7 bases for J; bases not matched to a gene: 19. CDR1 is SGHRS, CDR2 YFSETQ, per germline. This CDR3 is 17 amino acids long. The CDR3 protein is CASKKRSGEGPSNEQFF. The CDR3 DNA reads as TGCGCCAGCAAAAAACGGAGCGGGGAGGGCCCCTCTAATGAGCAGTTCTTC.

This clonotype was recorded a few times. For the CDR3, the DNA is TGCAGCGTTGATGGACAGGGGGCGCGCGAGCAGTACTTC. The encoded protein is CSVDGQGAREQYF. The V gene is TRBV29-1, the J gene TRBJ2-7; 11 positions match TRBD1. This CDR3 is built from 13 residues. V trimming: 3 bases; J trimming: 6 bases; junction bases outside the gene matches: 4. Per the germline V gene, CDR1 is SQVTM and CDR2 is ANQGSEA.

This clonotype was counted at least ten times. This chain joins TRBV29-1 and TRBJ1-2; maybe TRBD1 (6 bases). This CDR3 spans 14 amino acids. CDR1 and CDR2 from the germline V gene are SQVTM and ANQGSEA. Trimming shortened V by 3 bases and J by 8 bases, and 19 bases separated the two germline ends. The CDR3 nucleotides are TGCAGCGTTGACGGCAGGGGAGCGCCCAACGGCTACACCTTC. This codes for CSVDGRGAPNGYTF.

Ten or more counts support this clonotype. V usage is TRBV6-2 or TRBV6-3 and J usage is TRBJ2-3; TRBD2 aligns across 7 bases. Germline CDR1 is MNHEY and CDR2 is SVGEGT. CDR3 length equals 14 residues. The junction had 7 bases not matched to a gene; V was cut back by 7 bases and J by 3 bases. The CDR3 is CASKAGRRTDTQYF. Here the CDR3 DNA reads TGTGCCAGCAAAGCGGGGAGGAGGACAGATACGCAGTATTTT.

This clonotype showed up many times. V gene TRBV7-9 combines with J gene TRBJ1-5, with D perhaps TRBD1 (6 bases). From germline, CDR1 is SEHNR and CDR2 FQNEAQ (reference sequence). This CDR3 spans 14 amino acids. The germline V and J ends were trimmed by 3 bases and 1 base, with 7 bases remaining between them. Here the CDR3 DNA reads TGTGCCAGCAGCTTGGGACACAGCAATCAGCCCCAGCATTTT. It translates to CASSLGHSNQPQHF.

A few counts support this clonotype. The chain employs TRBV14 and TRBJ2-7, with D maybe TRBD2 (6 bases). The germline CDR1 and CDR2 sequences are SGHDN and FVKESK. The CDR3 loop spans 13 amino acids. V was pared by 6 bases and J by 6 bases, with 15 bases between. CDR3 in DNA: TGTGCCAGCAGGGATCTAGCGCCCGGCGAGCAGTACTTC. The encoded protein is CASRDLAPGEQYF.

Only a few counts were recorded for this clonotype. This chain uses TRBV7-9 with TRBJ1-1, with D unresolved. The V gene's germline CDR1 is SEHNR and CDR2 FQNEAQ (reference sequence). Trimming took 3 bases from V and 1 from J, leaving 6 bases between them. The CDR3 length is 13 residues. In DNA, the CDR3 is TGTGCCAGCAGCTTTCCCCCGAACACTGAAGCTTTCTTT. Its protein is CASSFPPNTEAFF.

The V gene is TRBV7-2, the J gene TRBJ1-2; no definite D call. Germline V lookup: CDR1 SGHTA, CDR2 FQGNSA. CDR3 length: 12 amino acids. Trimming removed 6 bases at V and 4 bases at J, with 9 bases between. CDR3 nucleotide sequence: TGTGCCAGCAGACGCGACACCTATGGCTACACCTTC. It is translated as CASRRDTYGYTF.

This clonotype was observed many times. The rearrangement links TRBV4-3 to TRBJ2-1, with a tentative D call TRBD2 (6 bases). V lost 3 bases to trimming and J lost 2 bases, with 14 bases between them. The germline gives CDR1 LGHNA, CDR2 YSLEER. The CDR3 loop spans 16 amino acids. Here the CDR3 reads CASSQVEIAAYNEQFF. In DNA, the CDR3 is TGCGCCAGCAGCCAGGTGGAGATAGCGGCCTACAATGAGCAGTTCTTC.

This clonotype appeared a few times. This rearrangement joins TRBV7-2 to TRBJ2-3, with D maybe TRBD2 (6 bases). Trimming removed 5 bases at V and 6 bases at J, with 15 bases between. The V gene's germline CDR1 is SGHTA and CDR2 FQGNSA. The CDR3 has 14 amino acids. The chain's CDR3 is CASSRGGPYDTQYF. DNA of the CDR3: TGTGCCAGCAGCCGCGGAGGGCCGTATGATACGCAGTATTTT.

This clonotype was observed many times. The V call is TRBV28, the J call TRBJ2-3; D is ambiguous. The germline CDR1 and CDR2 sequences are MDHEN and SYDVKM. V gave up 5 bases and J gave up 6 bases, with 12 bases separating them. CDR3 size: 13 residues. This chain's CDR3 is CASSVPPTDTQYF. As DNA, the CDR3 is TGTGCCAGCAGTGTACCACCTACCGATACGCAGTATTTT.

The chain recombines TRBV29-1 with TRBJ2-1; 11 positions agree with TRBD2. Per germline, CDR1 SQVTM and CDR2 ANQGSEA. Unmatched junction bases numbered 7, after V lost 6 bases and J lost 9 bases. The length of the CDR3 is 13 residues. The CDR3, as DNA: TGCAGCGTCCTGGGACTAGCGGATGGTGAGCAGTTCTTC. It specifies CSVLGLADGEQFF.

This clonotype was seen a few times. At one boundary the junction diverges from the germline segment, which might be a read error. V and J are TRBV7-7 and TRBJ2-1; TRBD1 matches at 7 bases. The CDR3 covers 14 residues. The V gene's germline CDR1 is SSHAT and CDR2 FNYEAQ (reference sequence). CDR3 nucleotides: TGTGCTAGCAGCCCAGGGACAGTTTCAAATGAGCAGTTCTTC. Translation gives CASSPGTVSNEQFF.

The chain joins TRBV7-9 to TRBJ1-5; 10 positions match TRBD1. V gave up 4 bases and J gave up 5 bases; unmatched junction bases: 5. The CDR3 spans 15 residues. Germline CDR1 reads SEHNR; CDR2 reads FQNEAQ (reference sequence). The CDR3 sequence: CASSSGQGPHQPQHF. The CDR3 DNA follows: TGTGCCAGCAGCTCGGGACAGGGGCCCCATCAGCCCCAGCATTTT.